The 25 T cell receptor beta chains below come from one sample, sequenced in a study of a mutant IDH1 vaccine in newly diagnosed glioma. Described time point: week 35, safety follow-up. Vaccinated patients received 300 ug of mutant IDH1 20-mer peptide per dose, with topical imiquimod. Data came from immunoSEQ multiplex PCR; TCRdb stores just in-frame clones and leaves some out. The table includes 40,000 to 45,000 clones, roughly 80% detected once. What these receptors recognize is not known. The source material was PBMCs, sampled from a glioma patient whose treatment included an IDH1 peptide vaccine. The origin of the receptors is a woman between 45 and 60 years old with glioma.

V gene TRBV7-9 combines with J gene TRBJ1-1, with D maybe TRBD1 (5 bases). Trimming cost V 4 bases and J 10 bases, with 13 bases left between them. Germline lookup yields CDR1 SEHNR and CDR2 FQNEAQ (reference sequence). The CDR3 length is 12 residues. The CDR3 is CASSWGGPAAFF. CDR3 nucleotide sequence: TGTGCCAGCAGCTGGGGGGGACCGGCAGCTTTCTTT.

This clone was recorded once. V is TRBV9 and J is TRBJ2-7; D gene ambiguous. The CDR3 is 13 residues long. CDR1 and CDR2 (germline): SGDLS, YYNGEE. Trimming took off 3 bases at V and 5 bases at J, with 12 bases between the two ends. The CDR3 region is CASSGVGGHEQYF. The CDR3 region has the DNA TGTGCCAGCAGCGGCGTGGGCGGTCACGAGCAGTACTTC.

The DNA of the CDR3 is TGCGCCAGCAGCTTAGGGACAGGGAATACAGATACGCAGTATTTT. This codes for CASSLGTGNTDTQYF. The chain carries TRBV5-1 and TRBJ2-3; 9 positions match TRBD1. CDR1 is SGHRS, CDR2 YFSETQ, per germline. The CDR3 has 15 amino acids. After removal of 2 bases from V and 3 bases from J, the junction contained 4 bases not matched to a gene.

The chain is built from TRBV4-1 and TRBJ2-3, with 7 bases aligning to TRBD1. The CDR3 loop spans 15 amino acids. Trimming at V came to 3 bases and at J to 1 base, leaving 4 bases not matched to a gene. Germline V gene lookup returns CDR1 MGHRA and CDR2 YSYEKL. CDR3: CASSHGDRGTDTQYF. The CDR3 nucleotides read TGCGCCAGCAGCCATGGGGACAGAGGCACAGATACGCAGTATTTT.

This clone was recorded only once. The chain has TRBV5-1 and TRBJ2-3; TRBD2 is a possible D gene (6 bases). In germline, CDR1 is SGHRS, CDR2 YFSETQ. The ends were cut back, 4 bases at V and 1 base at J, with 10 bases in the middle. The CDR3 extends over 14 amino acids. CDR3 nucleotide sequence: TGCGCCAGCAGCCGGGACTCTGGCACAGATACGCAGTATTTT. Its translation: CASSRDSGTDTQYF.

V and J are TRBV5-4 and TRBJ1-2; TRBD1 agrees at 8 bases. With V trimmed by 1 base and J by 5 bases, 10 bases remained unmatched. This CDR3 has 16 residues. CDR1 and CDR2 (germline): SGHNT, YYREEE (reference sequence). The CDR3 DNA is TGTGCCAGCAGCTTGCCGGACAGGGTTTTTCGGTATGGCTACACCTTC. It specifies CASSLPDRVFRYGYTF.

The chain joins TRBV10-1 to TRBJ2-2, with D tentatively TRBD1 (6 bases). This CDR3 comprises 20 residues. The germline V and J ends were trimmed by 4 bases and 5 bases, with 29 bases remaining between them. From germline, CDR1 is WNHNN and CDR2 SYGVQD (reference sequence). CDR3 coding DNA: TGCGCCAGCAGTGTGTCAAAGGGACAAGGAGGCTCTCAGGGGACCGGGGAGCTGTTTTTT. This translates into CASSVSKGQGGSQGTGELFF.

The chain uses TRBV30 and TRBJ2-7; D is ambiguous. Between the trimmed V and J ends, which lost 1 base and 3 bases, there was a span of 7 bases. The CDR3 spans 12 residues. From germline, CDR1 is GTSNPN and CDR2 SVGIG (reference sequence). The CDR3 nucleotides read TGTGCCTGGAGTGCGACCGGCTACGAGCAGTACTTC. Translated, it gives CAWSATGYEQYF.

The chain links TRBV5-1 to TRBJ2-3; TRBD2 matches at 13 bases. Trimming took 0 bases from V and 4 from J; bases not matched to a gene: 2. Germline assignment: CDR1 SGHRS and CDR2 YFSETQ. The CDR3 runs 16 residues. CDR3 coding DNA: TGCGCCAGCAGCTTGGGGGGGACTAGCGGGGCAGATACGCAGTATTTT. It is translated as CASSLGGTSGADTQYF.

The genes are TRBV5-4 and TRBJ2-7; 13 bases agree with TRBD2. Unmatched junction bases numbered 3, after V lost 4 bases and J lost 2 bases. This CDR3 contains 15 residues. The germline V gene encodes CDR1 SGHNT and CDR2 YYREEE (reference sequence). The CDR3 DNA sequence: TGTGCCAGCAGCGGCGGACTAGCGGGGGCCTACGAGCAGTACTTC. Amino acid sequence: CASSGGLAGAYEQYF.

This chain links TRBV7-8 with TRBJ1-5; D might be TRBD1 (5 bases). The CDR3 loop spans 16 amino acids. CDR1 is SGHVS, CDR2 FQNEAQ, per germline. V gave up 6 bases and J gave up 1 base, with 16 bases separating them. CDR3 in amino acids: CASRQERGLSNQPQHF. DNA for the CDR3: TGTGCCAGCAGGCAAGAGAGGGGCTTGAGCAATCAGCCCCAGCATTTT. Using reference TRBV7-8 and TRBJ1-5 for the parts outside the CDR3, the full variable domain is GAGVSQSPRYKVAKRGQDVALRCDPISGHVSLFWYQQALGQGPEFLTYFQNEAQLDKSGLPSDRFFAERPEGSVSTLKIQRTQQEDSAVYLCASRQERGLSNQPQHFGDGTRLSIL.

The rearrangement joins TRBV6-6 to TRBJ2-1; 11 bases agree with TRBD2. After removal of 6 bases from V and 7 bases from J, the junction contained 11 bases not matched to a gene. Germline V gene sequence: CDR1 MNHNY, CDR2 SVGAGI (reference sequence). The CDR3 spans 16 residues. CDR3 coding DNA: TGTGCCAGCAGACGCCTTAGCGGGGGGGCCGGGAATGAGCAGTTCTTC. Protein sequence: CASRRLSGGAGNEQFF.

The chain has TRBV2 and TRBJ2-7; 9 bases line up with TRBD1. The V segment lost 11 bases and the J segment 2 bases; nucleotides outside the gene matches: 4. Germline V gene data show CDR1 as SNHLY and CDR2 as FYNNEI. The CDR3 loop spans 12 amino acids. The CDR3 protein is CAGWTGAYEQYF. The CDR3 region has the DNA TGTGCCGGATGGACAGGGGCCTACGAGCAGTACTTC.

The chain recombines TRBV5-1 with TRBJ1-4; weak D call: TRBD1 (5 bases). The V end was cut by 2 bases, the J end by 6 bases, with 11 bases between. The CDR3 has 14 amino acids. The germline V gene has CDR1 SGHRS and CDR2 YFSETQ. The CDR3 spells CASSLGDSYEKLFF. CDR3 nucleotide sequence: TGCGCCAGCAGCTTAGGCGACAGCTATGAAAAACTGTTTTTT.

The chain is built from TRBV5-4 and TRBJ1-6; D gene ambiguous. V shed 2 bases and J shed 7 bases, with 13 bases lying between them. CDR1 SGHNT and CDR2 YYREEE come from the germline V gene (reference sequence). The CDR3 consists of 15 residues. Here the CDR3 DNA reads TGTGCCAGCAGCTTTCCGCCCCCCGGGAATTCACCCCTCCACTTT. Amino acids: CASSFPPPGNSPLHF.

This clone has a single count. The chain employs TRBV5-1 and TRBJ1-3; D ambiguous. Trimming pared 4 bases from V and 15 bases from J, leaving 17 bases between. Per the germline V gene, CDR1 is SGHRS and CDR2 is YFSETQ. The CDR3 is 12 residues long. In nucleotides, the CDR3 is TGCGCCAGCAGCACCGGCGGTCCGGATTCATATTTT. Its protein is CASSTGGPDSYF. Variable domain in full (rest from reference TRBV5-1 and TRBJ1-3): KAGVTQTPRYLIKTRGQQVTLSCSPISGHRSVSWYQQTPGQGLQFLFEYFSETQRNKGNFPGRFSGRQFSNSRSEMNVSTLELGDSALYLCASSTGGPDSYFGEGSWLTVV.

The chain combines TRBV9 with TRBJ1-6; no reliable D call. The V end lost 4 bases, the J end lost 9 bases, and 23 bases lay between the germline ends. In germline, CDR1 is SGDLS, CDR2 YYNGEE. There are 17 residues in the CDR3. CDR3 in DNA: TGTGCCAGCAGCCCTCCGGGGAGGGCTTCTGTGGGTTCACCCCTCCACTTT. Its translation: CASSPPGRASVGSPLHF.

This sequence joins TRBV7-9 and TRBJ2-3; D is perhaps TRBD2 (6 bases). In germline, CDR1 is SEHNR, CDR2 FQNEAQ (reference sequence). There are 16 residues in the CDR3. V was pared by 1 base and J by 3 bases, with 14 bases between. CDR3 residues: CASSLVGLVGTDTQYF. The DNA for the CDR3 is TGTGCCAGCAGCTTAGTGGGACTCGTCGGTACAGATACGCAGTATTTT.

This chain connects TRBV7-2 to TRBJ2-3; TRBD2 matches at 7 bases. The V and J ends lost 6 bases and 1 base, in that order; junction bases with no gene match: 7. Germline CDR1 reads SGHTA; CDR2 reads FQGNSA. The CDR3 runs 15 residues. CDR3 coding DNA: TGTGCCAGCAGACAAGCGGGGAGCCGCACAGATACGCAGTATTTT. Its translation: CASRQAGSRTDTQYF.

The CDR3 nucleotides are TGTGCCATTAGGGGGACAGGGAACTACAATGAGCAGTTCTTC. It codes for CAIRGTGNYNEQFF. The chain uses TRBV7-9 and TRBJ2-1; 9 bases agree with TRBD1. V was pared by 10 bases and J by 3 bases, with 7 bases of the junction left unmatched. CDR1 and CDR2 from the germline V gene are SEHNR and FQNEAQ (reference sequence). The CDR3 covers 14 residues.

This chain connects TRBV15 to TRBJ2-5; 16 bases map to TRBD2. Germline values: CDR1 LNHNV, CDR2 YYDKDF (reference sequence). The CDR3 consists of 20 residues. The ends lost 0 bases at V and 4 bases at J; junction bases unmatched: 11. The CDR3 here is CATSRDRGTSGGAGLETQYF. The CDR3 region has the DNA TGTGCCACCAGCAGAGATCGTGGGACTAGCGGGGGGGCTGGTTTAGAGACCCAGTACTTC.

This chain links TRBV5-3 with TRBJ2-7; no definite D call. TRBV5-3 is an ORF for which the function is uncertain. There are 15 residues in the CDR3. The ends were cut back, 4 bases at V and 3 bases at J, with 17 bases in the middle. The CDR3 sequence: CARSPGPHIRYEQYF. The CDR3 DNA reads as TGTGCCAGAAGCCCAGGCCCCCACATCCGCTACGAGCAGTACTTC.

This chain joins TRBV5-1 and TRBJ2-5, with D perhaps TRBD2 (6 bases). This CDR3 region has 15 residues. CDR1 SGHRS and CDR2 YFSETQ come from the germline V gene. Trimming stripped 1 base from V and 5 bases from J, with 15 bases between. CDR3 sequence reads: CASSLTRTEGETQYF. The CDR3 DNA reads as TGCGCCAGCAGCTTGACCAGGACGGAGGGCGAGACCCAGTACTTC. Full variable domain (rest looked up from reference TRBV5-1 and TRBJ2-5): KAGVTQTPRYLIKTRGQQVTLSCSPISGHRSVSWYQQTPGQGLQFLFEYFSETQRNKGNFPGRFSGRQFSNSRSEMNVSTLELGDSALYLCASSLTRTEGETQYFGPGTRLLVL.

This clone was found once. The rearrangement joins TRBV30 to TRBJ2-7; D is uncertain. V was shortened by 3 bases and J by 0 bases, with 6 bases between the two germline ends. CDR3 length: 12 amino acids. Germline CDR1 is GTSNPN and CDR2 is SVGIG (reference sequence). The CDR3 coding sequence is TGTGCCTGGAGGGACGCCTCCTACGAGCAGTACTTC. Its translation: CAWRDASYEQYF.

CDR3 residues: CASSRGTGGWGTEAFF. For the CDR3, the DNA is TGTGCCAGCAGTCGCGGGACAGGGGGTTGGGGAACTGAAGCTTTCTTT. This chain uses TRBV7-9 with TRBJ1-1, with 11 bases matching TRBD1. V lost 6 bases to trimming and J lost 5 bases; unmatched junction nucleotides: 11. Germline V lookup: CDR1 SEHNR, CDR2 FQNEAQ (reference sequence). This CDR3 has 16 amino acids.